The 6 T cell receptor beta chains reported below all come from one sample, sequenced in a study of Graves' ophthalmopathy and Graves' hyperthyroidism. Amplification targeted the TCR beta CDR3 regions, with RNA transcripts as the source material. Second-round multiplex PCR followed a first-round RT-PCR using HTBI primers. TCRdb called the multiplex PCR reads again in MiXCR, with one record for every CDR3 protein. The sample carries 620,000 or so distinct CDR3 sequences, 22% recorded once. Sequenced sample: peripheral blood. These receptors were collected from a young woman with stable Graves' hyperthyroidism. Some clones in this sample may be carry-over from other donors' samples.

The chain recombines TRBV20-1 with TRBJ1-1, with no clear D. V shed 5 bases and J shed 1 base, with 8 bases lying between them. Germline lookup yields CDR1 DFQATT and CDR2 SNEGSKA (reference sequence). This CDR3 has 12 amino acids. DNA of the CDR3: TGCAGTGCTGGGCTGACGAACACTGAAGCTTTCTTT. Protein: CSAGLTNTEAFF.

The rearrangement uses TRBV20-1 and TRBJ2-2, with 9 nucleotides matching TRBD2. This CDR3 has 15 residues. Unmatched junction bases numbered 6, after V lost 6 bases and J lost 1 base. Germline V lookup: CDR1 DFQATT, CDR2 SNEGSKA (reference sequence). The CDR3 DNA is TGCAGTGCCATTAGCGGGAGAAGGAACACCGGGGAGCTGTTTTTT. It translates to CSAISGRRNTGELFF.

For this clonotype: The germline gene is not matched at one end of the junction; a read error may be the cause. The genes are TRBV12-3 or TRBV12-4 and TRBJ2-4; 10 bases fit TRBD2. CDR3 size: 15 residues. CDR3 sequence: CASSPLSSGRDIKYF. Here the CDR3 DNA reads TGTGCCAGCAGTCCCCTATCGAGCGGGAGGGACATTAAGTACTTC.

The sample holds many counts of this clonotype. The V call is TRBV12-3 or TRBV12-4, the J call TRBJ1-2; D call uncertain. There are 13 residues in the CDR3. Trimming stripped 3 bases from V and 2 bases from J, with 7 bases between. The CDR3 is CASSLARNYGYTF. CDR3 sequence (DNA): TGTGCCAGCAGTTTGGCCAGGAACTATGGCTACACCTTC.

This clonotype has only a few counts. The V and J genes are TRBV20-1 and TRBJ2-2; 8 bases align to TRBD1. Germline V gene data show CDR1 as DFQATT and CDR2 as SNEGSKA (reference sequence). The junction had 15 bases not matched to a gene; V was cut back by 3 bases and J by 6 bases. The CDR3 has 17 residues. The CDR3 sequence: CSASSPGGFLKPGELFF. CDR3 nucleotides: TGCAGTGCTAGTTCTCCAGGGGGCTTTTTAAAGCCCGGGGAGCTGTTTTTT.

A few counts support this clonotype. This chain joins TRBV28 and TRBJ1-1, with 8 bases matching TRBD1. The germline V gene has CDR1 MDHEN and CDR2 SYDVKM. Germline trimming cut 5 bases from V and 0 bases from J; bases unmatched to any gene: 11. This CDR3 has 17 residues. The CDR3 region has the DNA TGTGCCAGCAGTCGGACAGGGAATTTGGGGCTGAACACTGAAGCTTTCTTT. Protein: CASSRTGNLGLNTEAFF.